One sample yielded the 22 T cell receptor beta chains listed below, sequenced in a study of beta chain features in type 1 diabetes. General study results and limits: TCRB CDR3s were moderately but significantly shorter in Type 1 diabetes patients in all four CD4+ subsets.

Sequencing targeted expressed TCRB transcripts, as all isolated RNA had been reverse transcribed. Assay: immunoSEQ multiplex PCR; the TCRdb copy retains only in-frame clones and omits some. The data contain 300,000 or so clones, approximately 10% of them seen just once; the ten biggest clones take up more than 0.8%. No antigen is known for these receptors. Source material: central memory CD4+ T cells from blood. The receptor set was obtained from a man aged 30 to 39 with type 1 diabetes.

The chain uses TRBV28 and TRBJ1-6; no clear D. The CDR3 runs 16 residues. V was cut by 8 bases and J by 2 bases, with 16 bases left in between. Germline CDR1 reads MDHEN; CDR2 reads SYDVKM. CDR3 sequence: CASHGPQVTYNSPLHF. The DNA for the CDR3 is TGTGCCAGCCACGGGCCTCAGGTCACCTATAATTCACCCCTCCACTTT.

This clone was seen more than once but under ten times. The CDR3 region has the DNA TGCGCCAGCAGCTTGGGGGCGTTTATGGGCCAAGAGACCCAGTACTTC. Residues: CASSLGAFMGQETQYF. The V call is TRBV5-1, the J call TRBJ2-5; D unresolved. Germline V lookup: CDR1 SGHRS, CDR2 YFSETQ. V was trimmed by 0 bases and J by 1 base, leaving 13 bases between them. This CDR3 spans 16 amino acids.

In its sample, this clone was seen a few times. The rearrangement joins TRBV6-5 to TRBJ2-3, with 7 bases identical to TRBD1. Germline loops: CDR1 MNHEY, CDR2 SVGAGI. With V trimmed by 6 bases and J by 6 bases, 9 bases remained unmatched. The CDR3 has 14 amino acids. The chain's CDR3 is CASSRDSRRDTQYF. CDR3 DNA sequence: TGTGCCAGCAGCAGGGACAGCCGTCGCGATACGCAGTATTTT.

This clone turned up a few times. The chain carries TRBV5-4 and TRBJ2-2; TRBD2 aligns across 13 bases. The CDR3 is 17 residues long. The V and J ends lost 5 bases and 3 bases, in that order; junction bases with no gene match: 7. Germline V CDR1 and CDR2: SGHNT, YYREEE (reference sequence). This CDR3 is CASRAGLAGDHTGELFF. The CDR3 DNA reads TGTGCCAGCAGGGCCGGACTAGCGGGGGATCACACCGGGGAGCTGTTTTTT.

The rearrangement joins TRBV6-5 to TRBJ1-1, with TRBD1 matching 7 bases. The V segment lost 7 bases and the J segment 4 bases; nucleotides outside the gene matches: 6. CDR3 length: 13 residues. Looked up from germline, CDR1 is MNHEY and CDR2 is SVGAGI. The CDR3 loop is CASNTRGGTEAFF. DNA of the CDR3: TGTGCCAGCAATACCAGGGGGGGCACTGAAGCTTTCTTT.

This clone was found a few times. V is TRBV7-2 and J is TRBJ1-2; D ambiguous. Trimming removed 2 bases from V and 8 bases from J, with 15 bases in between. The CDR3 has 14 amino acids. From germline, CDR1 is SGHTA and CDR2 FQGNSA. CDR3 nucleotides: TGTGCCAGCAGCTTATCCTCTGCTAGTTGGGGCTACACCTTC. Protein sequence: CASSLSSASWGYTF.

This clone has more than one count but fewer than ten. V usage is TRBV21-1 and J usage is TRBJ2-3; the table's D call, TRBD2, was not checked against the DNA. TRBV21-1 is recorded as a pseudogene. This CDR3 contains 16 residues. CDR3 loop: CASSSPLGRPVDTQYF. The CDR3 DNA is TGTGCCAGCAGCAGTCCTCTAGGCCGGCCTGTAGATACGCAGTATTTT.

There are a few counts of this clone. The chain links TRBV29-1 to TRBJ2-7; maybe TRBD1 (6 bases). The CDR3 extends over 14 amino acids. V was cut by 7 bases and J by 6 bases, with 22 bases left in between. Per germline, CDR1 SQVTM and CDR2 ANQGSEA. The chain's CDR3 is CSAIQGSGSTEQYF. The CDR3 coding sequence is TGCAGCGCGATCCAGGGGAGCGGATCGACCGAGCAGTACTTC.

This clone was seen a few times. The V call is TRBV19, the J call TRBJ2-3; the match to TRBD1 covers 10 bases. The germline V gene has CDR1 LNHDA and CDR2 SQIVND (reference sequence). This CDR3 is built from 16 residues. The V and J ends lost 7 bases and 5 bases, in that order; junction bases with no gene match: 12. CDR3 protein: CASKRTGGTTEDTQYF. The CDR3 DNA reads as TGTGCCAGTAAAAGGACAGGGGGTACTACTGAAGATACGCAGTATTTT.

This clone turned up a few times. The CDR3 coding sequence is TGTGCCAGCAGCTTTGGAGGTGGAGAGACCCAGTACTTC. Translation: CASSFGGGETQYF. V and J are TRBV7-7 and TRBJ2-5; TRBD2 might be the D (5 bases). The CDR3 consists of 13 residues. V was shortened by 3 bases and J by 4 bases, with 9 bases between the two germline ends. Germline V lookup: CDR1 SSHAT, CDR2 FNYEAQ (reference sequence). Combining the CDR3 with reference TRBV7-7 and TRBJ2-5 gives the whole variable domain GAGVSQSPRYKVTKRGQDVTLRCDPISSHATLYWYQQALGQGPEFLTYFNYEAQPDKSGLPSDRFSAERPEGSISTLTIQRTEQRDSAMYRCASSFGGGETQYFGPGTRLLVL.

This clone was detected a few times. The V call is TRBV5-1, the J call TRBJ2-1; D possibly corresponds to TRBD1 (5 bases). From germline, CDR1 is SGHRS and CDR2 YFSETQ. V gave up 3 bases and J gave up 5 bases, with 6 bases separating them. The CDR3 consists of 12 residues. CDR3 amino acids: CASSSTDNEQFF. The CDR3 region has the DNA TGCGCCAGCAGCTCGACAGACAATGAGCAGTTCTTC.

This clone occurred a few times. This rearrangement joins TRBV30 to TRBJ2-7; D is unresolved. CDR3 size: 12 residues. With 1 base removed from V and 3 bases from J, the gap between germline ends came to 7 bases. Germline V gene sequence: CDR1 GTSNPN, CDR2 SVGIG (reference sequence). The CDR3 coding sequence is TGTGCCTGGAGTGGTGGTGGCTACGAGCAGTACTTC. Its translation is CAWSGGGYEQYF.

The chain is built from TRBV5-4 and TRBJ1-4; D gene uncertain. The V gene's germline CDR1 is SGHNT and CDR2 YYREEE (reference sequence). The CDR3 runs to 13 residues. V was trimmed by 0 bases and J by 3 bases, leaving 3 bases between them. CDR3 sequence reads: CASSLDANEKLFF. CDR3 nucleotides: TGTGCCAGCAGCTTGGACGCTAATGAAAAACTGTTTTTT.

This clone was seen only a few times. The genes are TRBV19 and TRBJ2-1; possibly TRBD2 for D (6 bases). CDR1 LNHDA and CDR2 SQIVND come from the germline V gene (reference sequence). Trimming stripped 9 bases from V and 0 bases from J, with 21 bases between. This CDR3 contains 17 residues. CDR3 DNA: TGTGCCAGCTTCGGGGGTATGGGCTTAAACTCCTACAATGAGCAGTTCTTC. This sequence encodes CASFGGMGLNSYNEQFF.

The chain employs TRBV4-1 and TRBJ1-4; 9 nucleotides agree with TRBD1. V lost 3 bases, J lost 1 base, and 12 bases stayed unmatched. The germline V gene has CDR1 MGHRA and CDR2 YSYEKL. This CDR3 contains 19 residues. The CDR3 spells CASSHEVTYRGRTNEKLFF. Here the CDR3 DNA reads TGCGCCAGCAGCCATGAGGTGACGTACAGGGGGCGAACTAATGAAAAACTGTTTTTT.

The table lists this clone with a few counts. The same CDR3 arises from other DNA sequences in this sample as well. The rearrangement joins TRBV5-1 to TRBJ2-7; 10 nucleotides align to TRBD1. Germline CDR1 SGHRS, CDR2 YFSETQ. The CDR3 is made up of 14 amino acids. J was trimmed by 6 bases and V by 0 bases; bases with no gene match: 3. The CDR3 DNA is TGCGCCAGCAGCTTGGGACAGGGGGCTCTCGAGCAGTACTTC. Protein product: CASSLGQGALEQYF.

In its sample, this clone was seen a few times. V gene TRBV19 combines with J gene TRBJ2-4; D call uncertain. The CDR3 covers 14 residues. The V gene lost 3 bases and the J gene lost 3 bases, with 9 bases spanning the gap. The germline CDR1 and CDR2 sequences are LNHDA and SQIVND (reference sequence). CDR3 sequence (DNA): TGTGCCAGTAGTATTAAACACCTCAAAAACATTCAGTACTTC. It specifies CASSIKHLKNIQYF.

This chain links TRBV6-5 with TRBJ1-1; the D gene is possibly TRBD1 (5 bases). The germline V gene has CDR1 MNHEY and CDR2 SVGAGI. The V gene lost 5 bases and the J gene lost 0 bases, with 10 bases spanning the gap. CDR3 length: 14 residues. DNA of the CDR3: TGTGCCAGCAGTCTTAAGACAGTGAACACTGAAGCTTTCTTT. Translation gives CASSLKTVNTEAFF.

In its sample, this clone was seen a few times. V gene TRBV9 combines with J gene TRBJ1-4, with 10 bases that match TRBD1. The CDR3 has 14 amino acids. V shed 7 bases, J shed 3 bases, and the junction held 3 bases outside the gene matches. Germline CDR1 and CDR2: SGDLS and YYNGEE. This CDR3 is CASGTGAANEKLFF. Written as DNA, the CDR3 is TGTGCCAGCGGGACAGGGGCCGCTAATGAAAAACTGTTTTTT.

This clone was seen only a few times. The rearrangement joins TRBV5-1 to TRBJ2-1; 15 nucleotides line up with TRBD2. Germline V gives CDR1 SGHRS, CDR2 YFSETQ. CDR3 length equals 15 residues. The ends lost 4 bases at V and 9 bases at J; junction bases unmatched: 5. This CDR3 is CASSPGTSGGFEQFF. The CDR3 nucleotides read TGCGCCAGCAGCCCAGGGACTAGCGGGGGGTTTGAGCAGTTCTTC.

In its sample, this clone was seen a few times. The chain recombines TRBV7-2 with TRBJ2-3; D might be TRBD2 (5 bases). The CDR3 contains 13 residues. V was trimmed by 4 bases and J by 5 bases, leaving 10 bases between them. Germline CDR1 is SGHTA and CDR2 is FQGNSA. For the CDR3, the DNA is TGTGCCAGCAGCTACCAAGGACTAGATACGCAGTATTTT. Encoded protein: CASSYQGLDTQYF.

The chain carries TRBV4-1 and TRBJ1-3, with D uncertain. V lost 0 bases and J 0 bases, leaving 12 bases between the germline ends. CDR3 length equals 17 residues. CDR1 and CDR2 from the germline V gene are MGHRA and YSYEKL. CDR3 loop: CASSQDREGYSGNTIYF. The CDR3 nucleotides read TGCGCCAGCAGCCAAGATCGGGAGGGCTACTCTGGAAACACCATATATTTT.